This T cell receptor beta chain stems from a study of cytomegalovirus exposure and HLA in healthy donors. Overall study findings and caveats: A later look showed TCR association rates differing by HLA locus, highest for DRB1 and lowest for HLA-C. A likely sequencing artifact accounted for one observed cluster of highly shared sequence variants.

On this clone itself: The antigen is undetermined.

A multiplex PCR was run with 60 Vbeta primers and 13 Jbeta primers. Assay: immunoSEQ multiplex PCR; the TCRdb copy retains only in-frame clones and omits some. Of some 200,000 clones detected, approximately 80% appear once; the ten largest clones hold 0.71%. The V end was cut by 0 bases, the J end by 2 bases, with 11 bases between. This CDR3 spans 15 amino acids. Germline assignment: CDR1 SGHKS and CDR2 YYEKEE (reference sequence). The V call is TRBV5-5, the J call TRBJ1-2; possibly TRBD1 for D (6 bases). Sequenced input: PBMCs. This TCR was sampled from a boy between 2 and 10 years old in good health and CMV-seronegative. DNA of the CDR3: TGTGCCAGCAGCTTGGACTGGACAGCCAACTATGGCTACACCTTC. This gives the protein CASSLDWTANYGYTF.